This T cell receptor beta chain is from a study of blood T cell repertoires in COVID-19. Study background: Spain, Italy and the United States supplied samples that represented acute and convalescent COVID-19. PBMCs, B-cell-depleted T cells, or T cells were the source of the cDNA or gDNA that made up the material.

As originally analysed: Amplification of reference gene primers provided the estimated nucleated cell counts. Generated by immunoSEQ multiplex PCR, the TCRdb table keeps only in-frame clones and is missing some. Clonal size and the V and J genes are those of that table, whereas D and trimming came from the DNA. The table shows about 290,000 clones, with 86% occurring only once. V lost 5 bases to trimming and J lost 3 bases, with 10 bases between them. The germline gives CDR1 LGHNA, CDR2 YNFKEQ. CDR3 length: 13 residues. The chain has TRBV4-2 and TRBJ1-2, with D possibly matching TRBD1 (5 bases). The receptor comes from a woman in her thirties with active or convalescent COVID-19. The sequenced sample was peripheral blood. In nucleotides, the CDR3 is TGTGCCAGCAGCGGCCGGGGGGACTATGGCTACACCTTC. Translation: CASSGRGDYGYTF.